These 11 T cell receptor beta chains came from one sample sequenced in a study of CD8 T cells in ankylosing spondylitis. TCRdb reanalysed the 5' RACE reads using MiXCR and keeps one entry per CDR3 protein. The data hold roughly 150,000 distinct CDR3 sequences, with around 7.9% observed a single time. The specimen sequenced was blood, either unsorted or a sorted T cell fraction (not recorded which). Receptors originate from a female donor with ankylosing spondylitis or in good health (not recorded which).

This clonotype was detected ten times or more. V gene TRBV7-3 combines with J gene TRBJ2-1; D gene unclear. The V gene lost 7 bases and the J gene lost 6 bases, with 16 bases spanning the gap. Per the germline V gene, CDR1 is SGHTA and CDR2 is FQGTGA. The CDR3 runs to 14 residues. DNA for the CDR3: TGTGCCAGCATAAAGGGTGGCAGTCTCAATGAGCAGTTCTTC. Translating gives CASIKGGSLNEQFF.

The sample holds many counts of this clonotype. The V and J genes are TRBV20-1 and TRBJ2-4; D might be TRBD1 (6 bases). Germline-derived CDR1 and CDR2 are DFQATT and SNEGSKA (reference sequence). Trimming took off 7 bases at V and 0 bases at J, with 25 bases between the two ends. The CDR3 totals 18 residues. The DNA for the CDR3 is TGCAGTGTCCGAGGGTCAGGGGCCGACCTACTAGCCAAAAACATTCAGTACTTC. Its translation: CSVRGSGADLLAKNIQYF.

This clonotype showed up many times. Here the CDR3 reads CSAPGAAHEQYF. CDR3 in DNA: TGCAGTGCGCCGGGGGCAGCTCACGAGCAGTACTTC. The V call is TRBV20-1, the J call TRBJ2-7; D is possibly TRBD1 or TRBD2 (6 bases each). V dropped 6 bases and J dropped 5 bases, with 14 bases sitting between them. This CDR3 has 12 amino acids. Per the germline V gene, CDR1 is DFQATT and CDR2 is SNEGSKA (reference sequence).

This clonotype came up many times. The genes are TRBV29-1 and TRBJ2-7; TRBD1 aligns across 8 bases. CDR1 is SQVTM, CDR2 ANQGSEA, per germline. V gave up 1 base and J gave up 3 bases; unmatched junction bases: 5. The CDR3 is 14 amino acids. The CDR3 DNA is TGCAGCGTTGAAGCTGGGACAGGTTACTACGAGCAGTACTTC. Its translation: CSVEAGTGYYEQYF.

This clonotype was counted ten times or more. This CDR3 is CASSLEGGQYNEQFF. The CDR3 coding sequence is TGCGCCAGCAGCTTGGAAGGGGGCCAATACAATGAGCAGTTCTTC. The chain combines TRBV5-1 with TRBJ2-1, with 7 bases fitting TRBD1. Germline V lookup: CDR1 SGHRS, CDR2 YFSETQ. The CDR3 is made up of 15 amino acids. V lost 0 bases, J lost 4 bases, and 4 bases stayed unmatched.

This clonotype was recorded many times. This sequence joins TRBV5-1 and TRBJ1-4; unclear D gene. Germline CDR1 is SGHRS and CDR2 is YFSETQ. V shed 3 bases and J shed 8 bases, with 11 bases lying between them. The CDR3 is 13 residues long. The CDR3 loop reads CASSSGVGEKLFF. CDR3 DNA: TGCGCCAGCAGCTCCGGGGTAGGGGAAAAACTGTTTTTT.

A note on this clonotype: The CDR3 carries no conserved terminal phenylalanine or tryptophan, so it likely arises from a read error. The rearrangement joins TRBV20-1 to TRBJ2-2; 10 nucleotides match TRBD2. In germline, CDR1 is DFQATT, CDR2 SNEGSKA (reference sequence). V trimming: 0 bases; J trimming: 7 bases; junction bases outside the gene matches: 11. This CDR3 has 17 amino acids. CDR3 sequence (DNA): TGCAGTGCTAGAGATCTCGGAGCGGGGGGGCGCAGCGGGGAGCTGTTTTAT. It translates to CSARDLGAGGRSGELFY.

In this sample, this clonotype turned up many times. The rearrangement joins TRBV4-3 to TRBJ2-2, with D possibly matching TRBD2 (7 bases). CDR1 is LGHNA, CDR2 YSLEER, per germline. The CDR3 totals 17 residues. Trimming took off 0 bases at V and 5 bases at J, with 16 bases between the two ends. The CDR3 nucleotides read TGCGCCAGCAGCCAAGACACCGGGGGGCTAAGAACCGGGGAGCTGTTTTTT. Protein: CASSQDTGGLRTGELFF.

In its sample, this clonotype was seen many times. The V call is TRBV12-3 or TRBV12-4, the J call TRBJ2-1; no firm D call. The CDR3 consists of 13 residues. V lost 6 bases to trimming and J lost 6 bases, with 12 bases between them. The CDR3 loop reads CASRPTRPNEQFF. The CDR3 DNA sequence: TGTGCCAGCAGACCAACACGACCCAATGAGCAGTTCTTC.

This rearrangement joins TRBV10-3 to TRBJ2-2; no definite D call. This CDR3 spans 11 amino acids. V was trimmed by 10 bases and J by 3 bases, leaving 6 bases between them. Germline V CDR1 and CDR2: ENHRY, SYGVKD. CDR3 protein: CATEDTGELFF. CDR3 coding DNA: TGTGCCACCGAAGACACCGGGGAGCTGTTTTTT.

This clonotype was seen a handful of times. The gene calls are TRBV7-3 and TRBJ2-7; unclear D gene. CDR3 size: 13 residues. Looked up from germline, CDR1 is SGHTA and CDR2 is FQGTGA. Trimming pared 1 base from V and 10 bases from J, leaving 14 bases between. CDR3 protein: CASSLNPTSSQYF. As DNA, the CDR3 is TGTGCCAGCAGCTTAAACCCCACTTCGAGCCAGTACTTC.